Included here is one T cell receptor beta chain sequence, with context. What it binds is not known. Germline loops: CDR1 MNHNS, CDR2 SASEGT. This CDR3 region has 15 residues. This specimen belongs to a study of CXCR3-negative and CXCR3-positive naive CD8 T cells. The study's findings and limits: TRB CDR3s of CXCR3-positive naive cells were more hydrophobic than those of CXCR3-negative naive cells.

UMI-labeled 5' RACE TRB cDNA libraries were prepared from the cells. One entry per CDR3 protein, without DNA, is what TCRdb gives after re-calling the 5' RACE reads. The sample has 130,000 or so distinct CDR3 sequences, and its top ten clones hold 0.29%. This clonotype was sampled from a human donor in good health. Some clones in this sample may be carry-over from other donors' samples. This sequence joins TRBV6-1 and TRBJ2-1; TCRdb indicates TRBD1, and absent DNA this call remains unverified. The source material was naive CXCR3- CD8+ T cells from blood. Subset described: CD45RO-CCR7+CD27+CD95- naive CD8+ T cells lacking CXCR3 (TNR3-). The CDR3 sequence: CASSEQGTPYNEQFF.